The 21 T cell receptor beta chains reported below all come from one sample, sequenced in a study of regulatory T cells in long-lasting Graves disease. Both iRepertoire HTBI primers and Arm-PCR of CDR3 regions were used to build the TCR beta libraries. TCRdb used MiXCR to reprocess the multiplex PCR reads, holding one entry per CDR3 protein. The sample includes 440,000 or so distinct CDR3 sequences, roughly 17% of them seen just once. The time point: newly diagnosed GD, antithyroid drugs for less than 3 months. Extracted RNA from PBMCs served as the source of the TCR library. The same sample was also used in a study of T cells in Graves' hyperthyroidism and ophthalmopathy.

This material consisted of peripheral blood mononuclear cells (PBMCs), taken at new diagnosis, from a patient treated with antithyroid drugs. Receptor source: a woman aged 25 to 39 with Graves disease.

The chain uses TRBV2 and TRBJ2-2; TRBD1 aligns across 10 bases. The CDR3 is made up of 16 amino acids. J gave up 1 base and V 2 bases, and 1 base lay outside the gene matches. The V gene's germline CDR1 is SNHLY and CDR2 FYNNEI. The CDR3 sequence is CASSERTGGNTGELFF. In DNA form, the CDR3 reads TGTGCCAGCAGTGAAAGGACAGGGGGGAACACCGGGGAGCTGTTTTTT.

A word on this clonotype: This may come from a read error, since a much larger clone is one base off. The chain joins TRBV5-6 to TRBJ2-5; the D call may be TRBD1 or TRBD2 (5 bases each). This CDR3 has 12 residues. Germline loops: CDR1 SGHDT, CDR2 YYEEEE. Here the CDR3 reads CAGSFGAGTQYF. CDR3 nucleotide sequence: TGTGCCGGCAGCTTTGGGGCGGGGACCCAGTACTTC.

V gene TRBV6-2 or TRBV6-3 combines with J gene TRBJ2-1; 10 nucleotides align to TRBD1. Germline V CDR1 and CDR2: MNHEY, SVGEGT. Losses at the gene ends were 6 bases for V and 2 bases for J; bases not matched to a gene: 4. The CDR3 is made up of 15 amino acids. CDR3 protein: CASRPGQGPYNEQFF. Written as DNA, the CDR3 is TGTGCCAGCAGACCGGGACAGGGGCCCTACAATGAGCAGTTCTTC.

Many counts were recorded for this clonotype. V usage is TRBV5-1 and J usage is TRBJ2-7; maybe TRBD2 (6 bases). CDR1 is SGHRS, CDR2 YFSETQ, per germline. V was clipped by 4 bases and J by 3 bases, with 20 bases between them. The CDR3 has 16 residues. CDR3 bases: TGCGCCAGCAGCCTGGGCCGGGACTCCCTCGACTACGAGCAGTACTTC. This codes for CASSLGRDSLDYEQYF.

The chain joins TRBV5-4 to TRBJ2-5; 8 bases map to TRBD2. Germline loops: CDR1 SGHNT, CDR2 YYREEE (reference sequence). The CDR3 has 14 amino acids. V gave up 3 bases and J gave up 4 bases; unmatched junction bases: 5. As DNA, the CDR3 is TGTGCCAGCAGCTCGACCCTAGCGGGAGAGACCCAGTACTTC. As protein: CASSSTLAGETQYF.

Of note for this clonotype: A read error may explain this, as a much larger clone is one base away. In DNA form, the CDR3 reads TGTGCCAGCAGTTACAGAACTAATGAAAAACTGTTTTTT. It translates to CASSYRTNEKLFF. The chain carries TRBV6-5 and TRBJ1-4; D is ambiguous. V lost 2 bases to trimming and J lost 1 base, with 2 bases between them. This CDR3 region has 13 residues. CDR1 is MNHEY and CDR2 is SVGAGI in the germline V gene.

This clonotype was recorded at least ten times. The V call is TRBV20-1, the J call TRBJ1-1; weak D call: TRBD1 (6 bases). There are 13 residues in the CDR3. Germline CDR1 reads DFQATT; CDR2 reads SNEGSKA (reference sequence). Trimming took off 3 bases at V and 1 base at J, with 9 bases between the two ends. This chain's CDR3 is CSASTTGNTEAFF. In DNA, the CDR3 is TGCAGTGCTAGTACGACAGGGAACACTGAAGCTTTCTTT.

V usage is TRBV27 and J usage is TRBJ2-3; D uncertain. The CDR3 spans 16 residues. V was clipped by 3 bases and J by 5 bases, with 18 bases between them. Germline CDR1 MNHEY, CDR2 SMNVEV (reference sequence). The CDR3 is CASSFIDPGGGDTQYF. CDR3 nucleotide sequence: TGTGCCAGCAGTTTTATCGACCCCGGCGGCGGAGATACGCAGTATTTT.

This clonotype was observed at least ten times. The chain uses TRBV5-1 and TRBJ2-1; D may be TRBD1 or TRBD2 (5 bases each). CDR1 and CDR2 from the germline V gene are SGHRS and YFSETQ. This CDR3 spans 13 amino acids. V was pared by 2 bases and J by 8 bases, with 11 bases between. CDR3 sequence reads: CASSFRDGDEQFF. The DNA of the CDR3 is TGCGCCAGCAGCTTCCGGGACGGCGATGAGCAGTTCTTC.

This clonotype occurred many times. The J gene is TRBJ2-1, the V gene TRBV20-1, with D perhaps matching TRBD2 (6 bases). Deletions cut 0 bases from V and 3 bases from J, with 27 bases between. Germline V gene sequence: CDR1 DFQATT, CDR2 SNEGSKA (reference sequence). The CDR3 has 20 amino acids. CDR3 DNA sequence: TGCAGTGCTAGAGATTACCGGACGAGGACTACCAAAAACTACTACAATGAGCAGTTCTTC. This gives the protein CSARDYRTRTTKNYYNEQFF.

This clonotype was counted at least ten times. The J gene is TRBJ2-1, the V gene TRBV20-1; possible D gene TRBD2, 6 bases. The CDR3 has 13 amino acids. Germline lookup yields CDR1 DFQATT and CDR2 SNEGSKA (reference sequence). The CDR3, as DNA: TGCAGAGCACTAGCCCCGGGTTTGGATGAGCAGTTCTTC. Amino acids: CRALAPGLDEQFF.

The chain joins TRBV27 to TRBJ1-6; D is unresolved. CDR1 is MNHEY, CDR2 SMNVEV, per germline (reference sequence). The CDR3 consists of 16 residues. The V and J ends lost 4 bases and 4 bases respectively, with 14 bases between them. CDR3 DNA sequence: TGTGCCAGCAGTTCTAGCAGATCCCCTTATAATTCACCCCTCCACTTT. This sequence encodes CASSSSRSPYNSPLHF.

This rearrangement joins TRBV10-3 to TRBJ2-3; TRBD1 agrees at 11 bases. With V trimmed by 6 bases and J by 3 bases, 2 bases remained unmatched. Germline CDR1 and CDR2: ENHRY and SYGVKD. The CDR3 is made up of 14 amino acids. The CDR3 region is CAISGDRGTDTQYF. CDR3 coding DNA: TGTGCCATCAGCGGGGACAGGGGGACAGATACGCAGTATTTT.

This clonotype was recorded many times. The chain recombines TRBV12-5 with TRBJ1-1; D ambiguous. Between the trimmed V and J ends, which lost 5 bases and 0 bases, there was a span of 10 bases. This CDR3 is built from 14 residues. The germline gives CDR1 LGHNT, CDR2 FRNRAP. In DNA, the CDR3 is TGTGCTAGTGGTCCGGGAAGCATGAACACTGAAGCTTTCTTT. Its protein is CASGPGSMNTEAFF.

This clonotype was seen repeatedly, ten times or more. This chain uses TRBV7-6 with TRBJ2-5; TRBD2 is a possible D gene (6 bases). The CDR3 has 13 amino acids. V lost 4 bases and J lost 1, with 7 bases in between. Germline CDR1 SGHVS, CDR2 FNYEAQ. The CDR3 DNA sequence: TGTGCCAGCAGCTCGGAGGGCCAAGAGACCCAGTACTTC. Protein: CASSSEGQETQYF.

In its sample, this clonotype was seen many times. As DNA, the CDR3 is TGTGCTACTAGGGGGGTCACAGATACGCAGTATTTT. Its protein product is CATRGVTDTQYF. The V and J genes are TRBV28 and TRBJ2-3, with D tentatively TRBD1 or TRBD2 (6 bases each). The CDR3 spans 12 residues. Germline loops: CDR1 MDHEN, CDR2 SYDVKM.

This clonotype has just a few counts. The chain joins TRBV19 to TRBJ1-1, with a weak D call TRBD1 (6 bases). CDR1 and CDR2 (germline): LNHDA, SQIVND (reference sequence). The CDR3 loop spans 14 amino acids. Deletions cut 5 bases from V and 3 bases from J, with 13 bases between. The CDR3 reads CASSLTGRDTEAFF. The CDR3 DNA follows: TGTGCCAGTAGTTTAACAGGGCGGGACACTGAAGCTTTCTTT. Filled out from reference TRBV19 and TRBJ1-1, the complete variable domain reads DGGITQSPKYLFRKEGQNVTLSCEQNLNHDAMYWYRQDPGQGLRLIYYSQIVNDFQKGDIAEGYSVSREKKESFPLTVTSAQKNPTAFYLCASSLTGRDTEAFFGQGTRLTVV.

This chain links TRBV2 with TRBJ2-3; D is unresolved. The germline gives CDR1 SNHLY, CDR2 FYNNEI. Trimming stripped 6 bases from V and 9 bases from J, with 13 bases between. The CDR3 loop spans 12 amino acids. CDR3 residues: CASSPRRYTQYF. The CDR3 nucleotides read TGTGCCAGCAGCCCAAGGAGATACACGCAGTATTTT. Drawing the rest from reference TRBV2 and TRBJ2-3, the complete variable domain is EPEVTQTPSHQVTQMGQEVILRCVPISNHLYFYWYRQILGQKVEFLVSFYNNEISEKSEIFDDQFSVERPDGSNFTLKIRSTKLEDSAMYFCASSPRRYTQYFGPGTRLTVL.

This sequence joins TRBV5-4 and TRBJ2-7; 14 bases are shared with TRBD2. CDR1 and CDR2 (germline): SGHNT, YYREEE (reference sequence). The J segment lost 6 bases and the V segment lost 0 bases, leaving 2 bases of the junction unmatched. The CDR3 loop spans 15 amino acids. CDR3 bases: TGTGCCAGCAGCTTGGGGGGACTAGCGGGAGCCGAGCAGTACTTC. Translation gives CASSLGGLAGAEQYF.

This clonotype was recorded many times. The J gene is TRBJ1-1, the V gene TRBV5-1; D not resolved. The CDR3 runs to 16 residues. Germline V gene data show CDR1 as SGHRS and CDR2 as YFSETQ. V dropped 0 bases and J dropped 1 base, with 13 bases sitting between them. CDR3 DNA sequence: TGCGCCAGCAGCTTGGAAATAGCGGACCGGAACACTGAAGCTTTCTTT. The encoded protein is CASSLEIADRNTEAFF.

This clonotype appeared a few times. The J gene is TRBJ2-1, the V gene TRBV10-3, with TRBD2 identical over 10 bases. J gave up 9 bases and V 2 bases, and 10 bases lay outside the gene matches. The CDR3 runs to 16 residues. Germline CDR1 is ENHRY and CDR2 is SYGVKD. This CDR3 reads CAISETSGRAVGEQFF. CDR3 coding DNA: TGTGCCATCAGTGAGACAAGCGGGAGGGCGGTGGGTGAGCAGTTCTTC.